This TCR beta chain was sequenced in a study of shared clonotypes between healthy human individuals. General study findings and limits: The study found about 5% of naive CD4 clonotypes shared across four donors. Depth of sequencing was expected to influence donor clonotype sharing.

Worth noting for this clone: The antigen is not known.

V was cut by 8 bases and J by 2 bases, with 12 bases left in between. This CDR3 spans 13 amino acids. The germline gives CDR1 WSHSY, CDR2 SAAADI. The investigators split CD4+ cells into a CD45RA+ naive subset and a CD45RA-negative memory subset. Using immunoSEQ multiplex PCR, the repertoire was profiled, and TCRdb retains in-frame clones only, with some absent. The sample has over 2 million clones; roughly 96% are singletons. The chain is built from TRBV10-2 and TRBJ2-5; perhaps TRBD1 as D (5 bases). The sequenced sample was naive CD4+ T cells sorted from blood. The subset was: CD45RA+ positively selected. The source of this sequence is a man between 18 and 35 years old in good health. The CDR3 bases are TGCGCCAGCCTGCGGCAGGGTCAAGAGACCCAGTACTTC. It is translated as CASLRQGQETQYF.